Presented here are 27 T cell receptor beta chains from one specimen sequenced in a study of human T cells and chemical hapten exposure. TCRdb re-derived calls from the 5' RACE reads in MiXCR, one entry per CDR3 protein. The sample lists 70,000 to 85,000 distinct CDR3 sequences, approximately 15% occurring once. RNA extraction used unfractionated whole blood as the source of total RNA. These receptor sequences come from a female donor in good health.

The chain links TRBV9 to TRBJ2-4, with D possibly TRBD2 on 5 matching bases. Germline V gives CDR1 SGDLS, CDR2 YYNGEE. Trimming left V 1 base short and J 2 bases short, with 7 bases between. The CDR3 runs to 14 residues. CDR3 nucleotide sequence: TGTGCCAGCAGCGTACCGGGATCCAAAAACATTCAGTACTTC. Translated, it gives CASSVPGSKNIQYF. Based on the CDR3 plus reference TRBV9 and TRBJ2-4, the full variable domain is DSGVTQTPKHLITATGQRVTLRCSPRSGDLSVYWYQQSLDQGLQFLIQYYNGEERAKGNILERFSAQQFPDLHSELNLSSLELGDSALYFCASSVPGSKNIQYFGAGTRLSVL.

The chain combines TRBV7-2 with TRBJ1-1; D ambiguous. CDR1 and CDR2 (germline): SGHTA, FQGNSA. This CDR3 has 17 amino acids. Trimming removed 0 bases from V and 5 bases from J, with 19 bases in between. For the CDR3, the DNA is TGTGCCAGCAGCTTAGCCGCTGTGAACATGGTTGGTACTGAAGCTTTCTTT. Translated, it gives CASSLAAVNMVGTEAFF.

The chain links TRBV7-9 to TRBJ2-7, with TRBD1 identical over 7 bases. Germline CDR1 is SEHNR and CDR2 is FQNEAQ (reference sequence). V trimming: 3 bases; J trimming: 0 bases; junction bases outside the gene matches: 5. The CDR3 runs to 15 residues. Here the CDR3 reads CASSFGDSNSYEQYF. The CDR3 DNA is TGTGCCAGCAGCTTTGGGGACAGCAACTCCTACGAGCAGTACTTC.

The chain joins TRBV12-3 or TRBV12-4 to TRBJ1-4; D is undetermined. Deletions cut 7 bases from V and 1 base from J, with 10 bases between. This CDR3 spans 14 amino acids. For the CDR3, the DNA is TGTGCCAGCACCCCGGGCGGAACTAATGAAAAACTGTTTTTT. It yields the protein CASTPGGTNEKLFF.

In the case of this clonotype: This sequence may be a read error, since a much larger clone differs from it by one base. The chain recombines TRBV20-1 with TRBJ2-6; perhaps TRBD2 as D (6 bases). The CDR3 has 16 amino acids. Germline CDR1 DFQATT, CDR2 SNEGSKA (reference sequence). In nucleotides, the CDR3 is TGCAGTACTAGAGGAGGGGCCAACTCTGGGGCCAACGTCCTGACTTTC. It specifies CSTRGGANSGANVLTF.

This clonotype has at least ten counts. The rearrangement joins TRBV10-3 to TRBJ1-1; no clear D. The CDR3 runs to 12 residues. Germline CDR1 and CDR2: ENHRY and SYGVKD. Trimming stripped 3 bases from V and 6 bases from J, with 8 bases between. CDR3 sequence (DNA): TGTGCCATCAGTGATACGGGGTCTGAAGCTTTCTTT. This codes for CAISDTGSEAFF.

This clonotype was observed a few times. V usage is TRBV7-9 and J usage is TRBJ1-1; 12 bases agree with TRBD1. V dropped 6 bases and J dropped 4; count of bases not matched to a gene: 12. This CDR3 has 17 residues. The V gene's germline CDR1 is SEHNR and CDR2 FQNEAQ (reference sequence). CDR3 bases: TGTGCCAGCAGTTTAAACCGGTGGGGACAGGGGGCCACTGAAGCTTTCTTT. It yields the protein CASSLNRWGQGATEAFF. The entire variable domain, with the rest obtained from reference TRBV7-9 and TRBJ1-1, is as follows: DTGVSQNPRHKITKRGQNVTFRCDPISEHNRLYWYRQTLGQGPEFLTYFQNEAQLEKSRLLSDRFSAERPKGSFSTLEIQRTEQGDSAMYLCASSLNRWGQGATEAFFGQGTRLTVV.

This clonotype was observed a handful of times. V is TRBV6-6 and J is TRBJ1-4; possibly TRBD1 for D (6 bases). The CDR3 has 15 residues. Germline V gene data show CDR1 as MNHNY and CDR2 as SVGAGI (reference sequence). Trimming cost V 5 bases and J 0 bases, with 10 bases left between them. The CDR3 region has the DNA TGTGCCAGCAGTCGCGACAGGTCAACTAATGAAAAACTGTTTTTT. The encoded protein is CASSRDRSTNEKLFF.

This chain connects TRBV5-1 to TRBJ2-2, with no clear D. V was pared by 1 base and J by 7 bases, with 14 bases between. The CDR3 covers 15 residues. Germline V CDR1 and CDR2: SGHRS, YFSETQ. The CDR3 DNA follows: TGCGCCAGCAGCTTGATGGAATGGCTTAGCGGGGAGCTGTTTTTT. This translates into CASSLMEWLSGELFF. Combining the CDR3 with reference TRBV5-1 and TRBJ2-2 gives the whole variable domain KAGVTQTPRYLIKTRGQQVTLSCSPISGHRSVSWYQQTPGQGLQFLFEYFSETQRNKGNFPGRFSGRQFSNSRSEMNVSTLELGDSALYLCASSLMEWLSGELFFGEGSRLTVL.

Comments on this clonotype: The CDR3 does not close with the conserved phenylalanine or tryptophan, likely indicating a read error. The J gene is TRBJ2-2, the V gene TRBV12-3 or TRBV12-4, with 10 bases lining up with TRBD2. The CDR3 totals 17 residues. Germline trimming cut 5 bases from V and 7 bases from J; bases unmatched to any gene: 13. The CDR3 DNA reads TGTGCCAGCAGTCTCGGGACTAGCGTCATCTCTATCGGGGAGCTGTTTTAT. The encoded protein is CASSLGTSVISIGELFY.

The gene calls are TRBV11-2 and TRBJ1-1; D not certain. V was clipped by 0 bases and J by 11 bases, with 10 bases between them. This CDR3 is 12 amino acids long. Germline-derived CDR1 and CDR2 are SGHAT and FQNNGV. CDR3 protein: CASSLEPALAFF. The CDR3 bases are TGTGCCAGCAGCTTAGAACCGGCGCTCGCTTTCTTT.

The chain uses TRBV5-1 and TRBJ2-1; 7 nucleotides line up with TRBD2. The CDR3 is 16 amino acids. Germline V gene lookup returns CDR1 SGHRS and CDR2 YFSETQ. V trimming: 0 bases; J trimming: 2 bases; junction bases outside the gene matches: 5. This CDR3 is CASSLAQLAAYNEQFF. The CDR3, as DNA: TGCGCCAGCAGCTTGGCCCAGCTAGCGGCCTACAATGAGCAGTTCTTC.

The CDR3 DNA follows: TGCAGTGCTAGAGGGGCAGGGAGTCTCTATGGCTACACCTTC. Translated: CSARGAGSLYGYTF. The chain combines TRBV20-1 with TRBJ1-2, with D perhaps matching TRBD1 (5 bases). The CDR3 covers 14 residues. V was cut by 1 base and J by 4 bases, with 13 bases left in between. Germline V gene data show CDR1 as DFQATT and CDR2 as SNEGSKA (reference sequence).

J is TRBJ2-1 and V is TRBV28; 7 bases fit TRBD1. Per germline, CDR1 MDHEN and CDR2 SYDVKM. The CDR3 is 14 residues long. The V gene end was trimmed by 4 bases and the J gene end by 6 bases; junction bases not matched to a gene: 6. The CDR3 protein is CASSSWDSLNEQFF. CDR3 nucleotides: TGTGCCAGCAGTTCCTGGGACAGCCTCAATGAGCAGTTCTTC.

This clonotype has only a few counts. V usage is TRBV24-1 and J usage is TRBJ1-2; no definite D call. Trimming left V 3 bases short and J 6 bases short, with 10 bases between. The germline V gene encodes CDR1 KGHDR and CDR2 SFDVKD. This CDR3 is built from 13 residues. The CDR3 nucleotides read TGTGCCACCAGTGATCAAAACCGCAATGGCTACACCTTC. Protein product: CATSDQNRNGYTF.

The genes are TRBV21-1 and TRBJ2-1; TRBD1, the table's D call, lacks a check against the DNA. TRBV21-1 has pseudogene status. This CDR3 contains 18 residues. CDR3 bases: TGTGCCAGCAGCAAAGTTAAAAAGGGACAGGGTATGGACAATGAGCAGTTCTTC. Its translation is CASSKVKKGQGMDNEQFF.

In this sample, this clonotype turned up a few times. The gene calls are TRBV6-5 and TRBJ2-1, with 7 positions matching TRBD2. V shed 6 bases, J shed 5 bases, and the junction held 13 bases outside the gene matches. Germline V gives CDR1 MNHEY, CDR2 SVGAGI. CDR3 length: 16 amino acids. The CDR3 spells CASRSAGLYLNNEQFF. CDR3 nucleotide sequence: TGTGCCAGCAGATCAGCGGGACTCTATTTAAACAATGAGCAGTTCTTC.

The chain links TRBV20-1 to TRBJ2-2, with 7 bases matching TRBD1. The CDR3 is made up of 13 amino acids. CDR1 is DFQATT, CDR2 SNEGSKA, per germline (reference sequence). Trimming cost V 3 bases and J 4 bases; bases outside gene matches: 2. The CDR3, as DNA: TGCAGTGCTAGGACAGGGACCACCGGGGAGCTGTTTTTT. Encoded protein: CSARTGTTGELFF.

The chain has TRBV5-1 and TRBJ1-1, with no clear D. Germline assignment: CDR1 SGHRS and CDR2 YFSETQ. There are 12 residues in the CDR3. V was cut by 4 bases and J by 7 bases, with 11 bases left in between. This CDR3 is CASSLFEGEAFF. The CDR3 DNA sequence: TGCGCCAGCAGCCTTTTCGAAGGTGAAGCTTTCTTT.

Here the CDR3 DNA reads TGCGCCAGCAGCTTGGGGAACAGGGGAGCCTACAATGAGCAGTTCTTC. Amino acids: CASSLGNRGAYNEQFF. The J gene is TRBJ2-1, the V gene TRBV5-1, with 7 nucleotides matching TRBD1. The trim removed 0 bases at V and 2 bases at J, leaving 5 bases unmatched. The germline gives CDR1 SGHRS, CDR2 YFSETQ. CDR3 length: 16 amino acids.

This chain uses TRBV7-2 with TRBJ2-1; unclear D gene. V was cut by 1 base and J by 0 bases, with 7 bases left in between. The CDR3 is 15 amino acids. Germline lookup yields CDR1 SGHTA and CDR2 FQGNSA. The CDR3 here is CASSLGVSSYNEQFF. CDR3 sequence (DNA): TGTGCCAGCAGCTTAGGCGTTAGCTCCTACAATGAGCAGTTCTTC. Full variable domain (outside the CDR3, taken from reference TRBV7-2 and TRBJ2-1): GAGVSQSPSNKVTEKGKDVELRCDPISGHTALYWYRQSLGQGLEFLIYFQGNSAPDKSGLPSDRFSAERTGGSVSTLTIQRTQQEDSAVYLCASSLGVSSYNEQFFGPGTRLTVL.

The chain is built from TRBV4-3 and TRBJ1-5, with TRBD1 matching 7 bases. Germline V gene sequence: CDR1 LGHNA, CDR2 YSLEER. This CDR3 is 19 amino acids long. V gave up 0 bases and J gave up 0 bases; unmatched junction bases: 11. CDR3 sequence reads: CASSQDRFRTGYSNQPQHF. The CDR3 DNA follows: TGCGCCAGCAGCCAAGATCGATTTCGGACAGGTTATAGCAATCAGCCCCAGCATTTT.

The chain employs TRBV14 and TRBJ2-3; D is perhaps TRBD1 (6 bases). Deletions cut 0 bases from V and 2 bases from J, with 12 bases between. Germline CDR1 and CDR2: SGHDN and FVKESK. CDR3 length: 16 amino acids. CDR3 bases: TGTGCCAGCAGCCAAGATATCAACAGGGCCACAGATACGCAGTATTTT. The encoded protein is CASSQDINRATDTQYF.

This clonotype occurred a few times. The gene calls are TRBV9 and TRBJ1-6; a weak D match, TRBD1 (5 bases). The CDR3 runs 15 residues. Trimming took 4 bases from V and 10 from J, leaving 18 bases between them. The germline CDR1 and CDR2 sequences are SGDLS and YYNGEE. The CDR3 protein is CASSREVQGRSPLHF. CDR3 coding DNA: TGTGCCAGCAGCCGAGAGGTGCAGGGCAGATCACCCCTCCACTTT.

This clonotype came up a few times. The V and J genes are TRBV5-1 and TRBJ2-5, with D uncertain. Trimming took off 2 bases at V and 1 base at J, with 9 bases between the two ends. The germline V gene encodes CDR1 SGHRS and CDR2 YFSETQ. This CDR3 is 14 amino acids long. In DNA, the CDR3 is TGCGCCAGCAGCTTTGGACGGAGCCAAGAGACCCAGTACTTC. Translated, it gives CASSFGRSQETQYF.

This clonotype was observed a handful of times. The chain employs TRBV11-3 and TRBJ2-3; no firm D call. The CDR3 has 15 amino acids. V was pared by 5 bases and J by 6 bases, with 18 bases between. Germline V gene sequence: CDR1 SGHNT, CDR2 YENEEA. The DNA for the CDR3 is TGTGCCAGCAGCCAAGGCCGTCGGGCCGCCGATACGCAGTATTTT. Amino acid sequence: CASSQGRRAADTQYF.

This chain links TRBV20-1 with TRBJ1-6, with a weak D call TRBD1 (5 bases). V lost 1 base, J lost 9 bases, and 10 bases lay in between. The CDR3 runs to 13 residues. CDR1 and CDR2 from the germline V gene are DFQATT and SNEGSKA (reference sequence). The CDR3 here is CSARVRGGSPLHF. CDR3 in DNA: TGCAGTGCTAGAGTTAGGGGCGGTTCACCCCTCCACTTT.